The sequence of this TCR beta chain was determined in a study of shared clonotypes between healthy human individuals. As for the study in general: Donors consisted of two women and a few men between 18 and 49.

Note on this clone: What it binds is not known.

The naive CD8 population came from CD45RO-negative cells selected for CCR7, without terminally differentiated effector memory CD45RA+ cells. Study findings and constraints: Unshared clonotypes carried lower generation probabilities than those common to all four donors. Naive subsets tended to show greater estimated richness than memory subsets.

The table came from immunoSEQ multiplex PCR; TCRdb's copy has only in-frame clones and leaves some out. The sample carries approximately 2,000,000 clones, approximately 92% recorded once. Trimming pared 2 bases from V and 2 bases from J, leaving 13 bases between. There are 16 residues in the CDR3. From germline, CDR1 is LNHDA and CDR2 SQIVND (reference sequence). The source material was naive CD8+ T cells from PBMCs. This receptor was obtained from a man aged 18 to 30 in good health. Some clones in this sample may be carry-over from other donors' samples. The chain recombines TRBV19 with TRBJ1-5; D unresolved. The CDR3 reads CASSIWGTVGNQPQHF. In DNA form, the CDR3 reads TGTGCCAGTAGTATATGGGGTACGGTTGGCAATCAGCCCCAGCATTTT. Using reference TRBV19 and TRBJ1-5 for the parts outside the CDR3, the full variable domain is DGGITQSPKYLFRKEGQNVTLSCEQNLNHDAMYWYRQDPGQGLRLIYYSQIVNDFQKGDIAEGYSVSREKKESFPLTVTSAQKNPTAFYLCASSIWGTVGNQPQHFGDGTRLSIL.